The 27 T cell receptor beta chains reported below all come from one sample, sequenced in a study of control samples from healthy donors and cancer patients. Profiling relied on immunoSEQ multiplex PCR, and the TCRdb table lists in-frame clones only, not all of them. The sample lists tens of thousands of clones, around nine tenths occurring once. The sequencing input was PBMCs. Receptors originate from a man in his fifties with head and neck cancer.

J is TRBJ2-2 and V is TRBV3-1 (or the pseudogene TRBV3-2); D remains unclear. The V end was cut by 2 bases, the J end by 9 bases, with 19 bases between. CDR1 and CDR2 (germline): LGHDT, YNNKEL (reference sequence). This CDR3 is 16 amino acids long. This CDR3 reads CASSQRSGAQVRELFF. The DNA for the CDR3 is TGTGCCAGCAGCCAACGGTCTGGAGCTCAAGTAAGGGAGCTGTTTTTT.

The chain recombines TRBV7-3 with TRBJ1-2; 7 nucleotides match TRBD1. CDR3 length: 15 residues. Looked up from germline, CDR1 is SGHTA and CDR2 is FQGTGA. The ends lost 5 bases at V and 0 bases at J; junction bases unmatched: 6. The CDR3 loop is CASSPTGTSNYGYTF. As DNA, the CDR3 is TGTGCCAGCAGCCCGACAGGGACCTCTAACTATGGCTACACCTTC.

The J gene is TRBJ1-5, the V gene TRBV18; D is possibly TRBD1 (6 bases). CDR1 is KGHSH, CDR2 LQKENI, per germline. V lost 1 base, J lost 6 bases, and 13 bases lay in between. The CDR3 extends over 15 amino acids. The CDR3 DNA reads TGTGCCAGCTCACCACAAACAGGGTTCAGTCAGCCCCAGCATTTT. Its translation is CASSPQTGFSQPQHF. The full variable domain, rest sourced from reference TRBV18 and TRBJ1-5, is NAGVMQNPRHLVRRRGQEARLRCSPMKGHSHVYWYRQLPEEGLKFMVYLQKENIIDESGMPKERFSAEFPKEGPSILRIQQVVRGDSAAYFCASSPQTGFSQPQHFGDGTRLSIL.

This chain connects TRBV27 to TRBJ1-2, with 8 bases aligning to TRBD1. CDR3 length equals 19 residues. Unmatched junction bases numbered 17, after V lost 5 bases and J lost 0 bases. CDR1 is MNHEY, CDR2 SMNVEV, per germline (reference sequence). CDR3 sequence (DNA): TGTGCCAGCAGTCAATACCCTCTTATATTACAGGGGGCTAACTATGGCTACACCTTC. Amino acid sequence: CASSQYPLILQGANYGYTF.

The chain recombines TRBV5-1 with TRBJ2-3; 9 bases are shared with TRBD1. J was trimmed by 4 bases and V by 3 bases; bases with no gene match: 6. This CDR3 contains 15 residues. Germline-derived CDR1 and CDR2 are SGHRS and YFSETQ. Written as DNA, the CDR3 is TGCGCCAGCAGCTCAGCGACAGGGGGTTCAGATACGCAGTATTTT. It is translated as CASSSATGGSDTQYF.

The V gene is TRBV7-9, the J gene TRBJ2-3; D unresolved. The CDR3 covers 13 residues. Germline CDR1 is SEHNR and CDR2 is FQNEAQ (reference sequence). The V end was cut by 4 bases, the J end by 3 bases, with 8 bases between. The CDR3 coding sequence is TGTGCCAGCAGCTGGAGAAGTACAGATACGCAGTATTTT. This gives the protein CASSWRSTDTQYF.

This chain links TRBV11-2 with TRBJ2-1, with 7 bases lining up with TRBD2. This CDR3 is 15 amino acids long. The V and J ends lost 6 bases and 13 bases, in that order; junction bases with no gene match: 18. Germline assignment: CDR1 SGHAT and CDR2 FQNNGV. CDR3 DNA sequence: TGTGCCAGCAGTCCATCAAGGACTAGTCGGGCACCCCAGTTCTTC. It codes for CASSPSRTSRAPQFF.

The chain employs TRBV12-5 and TRBJ2-5; D unclear. The germline V gene encodes CDR1 LGHNT and CDR2 FRNRAP. The CDR3 has 11 residues. The V end lost 3 bases, the J end lost 3 bases, and 2 bases lay between the germline ends. CDR3 loop: CASGFEETQYF. In nucleotides, the CDR3 is TGTGCTAGTGGTTTTGAAGAGACCCAGTACTTC.

CDR3 bases: TGCGCCAGCAGTGAGTCGAGCGCAACTAATGAAAAACTGTTTTTT. It is translated as CASSESSATNEKLFF. The J gene is TRBJ1-4, the V gene TRBV10-2; D ambiguous. The CDR3 is 15 residues long. Between the trimmed V and J ends, which lost 0 bases and 0 bases, there was a span of 5 bases. From germline, CDR1 is WSHSY and CDR2 SAAADI.

This sequence joins TRBV11-2 and TRBJ1-1; 7 positions match TRBD1. CDR1 is SGHAT, CDR2 FQNNGV, per germline. The CDR3 is 15 residues long. The ends lost 5 bases at V and 0 bases at J; junction bases unmatched: 6. This CDR3 is CASSAADRLNTEAFF. CDR3 coding DNA: TGTGCCAGCAGCGCCGCGGACAGGTTGAACACTGAAGCTTTCTTT.

In this sample, this clone turned up once. This CDR3 reads CASSLALAGVRNEQFF. DNA of the CDR3: TGTGCCAGCAGCTTAGCACTAGCGGGAGTCCGGAATGAGCAGTTCTTC. The chain uses TRBV7-8 and TRBJ2-1; 11 bases align to TRBD2. The CDR3 is 16 amino acids. The V gene end was trimmed by 0 bases and the J gene end by 7 bases; junction bases not matched to a gene: 5. Germline values: CDR1 SGHVS, CDR2 FQNEAQ.

This chain connects TRBV4-2 to TRBJ2-1, with D unresolved. The germline V gene has CDR1 LGHNA and CDR2 YNFKEQ. CDR3 length equals 14 residues. V was cut by 1 base and J by 10 bases, with 14 bases left in between. The CDR3 spells CASSQGRDRIEQFF. CDR3 coding DNA: TGTGCCAGCAGCCAAGGACGTGATCGGATCGAGCAGTTCTTC.

This sequence joins TRBV20-1 and TRBJ1-1; D not resolved. The CDR3 runs 10 residues. Germline CDR1 reads DFQATT; CDR2 reads SNEGSKA (reference sequence). The V end lost 7 bases, the J end lost 5 bases, and 8 bases lay between the germline ends. The DNA for the CDR3 is TGCAGTGTCAGTGTTACTGAAGCTTTCTTT. Its protein product is CSVSVTEAFF.

This chain connects TRBV6-6 to TRBJ2-5; D perhaps matches TRBD1 (6 bases). The germline gives CDR1 MNHNY, CDR2 SVGAGI (reference sequence). The CDR3 length is 15 residues. V was pared by 5 bases and J by 6 bases, with 19 bases between. CDR3 protein: CASSRKQGGTKTQYF. The CDR3, as DNA: TGTGCCAGCAGTCGAAAACAAGGGGGAACGAAGACCCAGTACTTC.

The J gene is TRBJ2-1, the V gene TRBV28; D may be TRBD1 (6 bases). V lost 6 bases and J 1 base, leaving 7 bases between the germline ends. Germline V gene sequence: CDR1 MDHEN, CDR2 SYDVKM. The CDR3 has 13 amino acids. As DNA, the CDR3 is TGTGCCAGCAGGCAGGGGTCCTACAATGAGCAGTTCTTC. It is translated as CASRQGSYNEQFF.

This chain links TRBV15 with TRBJ1-2; D gene ambiguous. Germline CDR1 reads LNHNV; CDR2 reads YYDKDF (reference sequence). This CDR3 comprises 16 residues. V shed 2 bases and J shed 2 bases, with 15 bases lying between them. The CDR3: CATSRRREQPNYGYTF. The CDR3 nucleotides read TGTGCCACCAGCAGACGGCGGGAGCAACCCAACTATGGCTACACCTTC.

The chain combines TRBV5-4 with TRBJ2-5; the D gene is possibly TRBD2 (7 bases). CDR1 is SGHNT and CDR2 is YYREEE in the germline V gene (reference sequence). Trimming cost V 5 bases and J 5 bases, with 16 bases left between them. The CDR3 runs to 14 residues. Here the CDR3 reads CASRGEGGWETQYF. The CDR3 DNA reads TGTGCCAGCAGAGGAGAGGGGGGGTGGGAGACCCAGTACTTC.

This sequence joins TRBV29-1 and TRBJ2-5; 7 bases match TRBD2. CDR1 is SQVTM and CDR2 is ANQGSEA in the germline V gene. Trimming took 2 bases from V and 7 from J; bases not matched to a gene: 7. The CDR3 length is 13 residues. CDR3 sequence: CSVERGGDGTQYF. The CDR3 DNA reads TGCAGCGTTGAAAGGGGAGGGGACGGGACCCAGTACTTC.

The chain recombines TRBV28 with TRBJ2-7, with 8 bases aligning to TRBD1. This CDR3 region has 11 residues. CDR1 and CDR2 from the germline V gene are MDHEN and SYDVKM. With V trimmed by 4 bases and J by 12 bases, 5 bases remained unmatched. CDR3 region: CASSYSGGSYF. The CDR3 DNA follows: TGTGCCAGCAGTTATTCAGGGGGCTCGTACTTC.

This clone was recorded once. The V and J genes are TRBV11-2 and TRBJ2-1; 7 bases are shared with TRBD2. Germline assignment: CDR1 SGHAT and CDR2 FQNNGV. V was pared by 0 bases and J by 9 bases, with 14 bases of the junction left unmatched. The CDR3 consists of 17 residues. CDR3 nucleotides: TGTGCCAGCAGCTTAGATAAACCGTCCTTCTGGGGGGGTGAGCAGTTCTTC. Translated: CASSLDKPSFWGGEQFF. The full variable domain, completed using reference TRBV11-2 and TRBJ2-1, is EAGVAQSPRYKIIEKRQSVAFWCNPISGHATLYWYQQILGQGPKLLIQFQNNGVVDDSQLPKDRFSAERLKGVDSTLKIQPAKLEDSAVYLCASSLDKPSFWGGEQFFGPGTRLTVL.

The gene calls are TRBV6-1 and TRBJ2-7; 12 bases align to TRBD1. J gave up 5 bases and V 4 bases, and 18 bases lay outside the gene matches. CDR1 MNHNS and CDR2 SASEGT come from the germline V gene. The CDR3 has 19 residues. The CDR3 here is CASSVLAFVWDRGRDEQYF. In DNA, the CDR3 is TGTGCCAGCAGTGTTTTGGCCTTCGTTTGGGACAGGGGGCGGGACGAGCAGTACTTC.

This rearrangement joins TRBV7-3 to TRBJ2-1, with D perhaps TRBD2 (6 bases). V was shortened by 2 bases and J by 2 bases, with 10 bases between the two germline ends. This CDR3 has 15 amino acids. Per the germline V gene, CDR1 is SGHTA and CDR2 is FQGTGA. CDR3 region: CASSLVPGAYNEQFF. CDR3 in DNA: TGTGCCAGCAGCTTAGTGCCGGGGGCCTACAATGAGCAGTTCTTC.

The gene calls are TRBV11-2 and TRBJ1-2; weak D call: TRBD1 (5 bases). CDR3 size: 19 residues. Germline CDR1 is SGHAT and CDR2 is FQNNGV. The V end lost 4 bases, the J end lost 0 bases, and 24 bases lay between the germline ends. CDR3 DNA: TGTGCCAGCAGCTCCGTCCGGGGCAGTCTTAAGAGGACTAACTATGGCTACACCTTC. This sequence encodes CASSSVRGSLKRTNYGYTF. Full variable domain (remainder filled in from reference TRBV11-2 and TRBJ1-2): EAGVAQSPRYKIIEKRQSVAFWCNPISGHATLYWYQQILGQGPKLLIQFQNNGVVDDSQLPKDRFSAERLKGVDSTLKIQPAKLEDSAVYLCASSSVRGSLKRTNYGYTFGSGTRLTVV.

This chain connects TRBV18 to TRBJ2-4, with 7 positions matching TRBD1. The ends lost 3 bases at V and 0 bases at J; junction bases unmatched: 2. CDR1 and CDR2 (germline): KGHSH, LQKENI. The CDR3 loop spans 15 amino acids. The CDR3 protein is CASSPGQLAKNIQYF. The CDR3, as DNA: TGTGCCAGCTCACCGGGACAGCTAGCCAAAAACATTCAGTACTTC. The full variable domain, its missing parts supplied by reference TRBV18 and TRBJ2-4, is NAGVMQNPRHLVRRRGQEARLRCSPMKGHSHVYWYRQLPEEGLKFMVYLQKENIIDESGMPKERFSAEFPKEGPSILRIQQVVRGDSAAYFCASSPGQLAKNIQYFGAGTRLSVL.

The V and J genes are TRBV3-1 (or the pseudogene TRBV3-2) and TRBJ2-7; D possibly matches TRBD1 or TRBD2 (5 bases each). This CDR3 comprises 15 residues. V lost 4 bases, J lost 0 bases, and 13 bases lay in between. Germline-derived CDR1 and CDR2 are LGHDT and YNNKEL (reference sequence). DNA for the CDR3: TGTGCCAGCAGCCCTGGCGAGGGGCCCTCCTACGAGCAGTACTTC. Residues: CASSPGEGPSYEQYF.

The genes are TRBV5-4 and TRBJ2-2; 8 nucleotides line up with TRBD2. Germline V CDR1 and CDR2: SGHNT, YYREEE (reference sequence). The CDR3 has 15 residues. V shed 4 bases and J 7 bases; nucleotides not matched to a gene: 9. The CDR3 here is CASSPRTSSNGELFF. CDR3 nucleotide sequence: TGTGCCAGCAGCCCCAGGACTAGCAGTAACGGGGAGCTGTTTTTT. The variable domain in full, completed from reference TRBV5-4 and TRBJ2-2, reads ETGVTQSPTHLIKTRGQQVTLRCSSQSGHNTVSWYQQALGQGPQFIFQYYREEENGRGNFPPRFSGLQFPNYSSELNVNALELDDSALYLCASSPRTSSNGELFFGEGSRLTVL.

V is TRBV6-6 and J is TRBJ2-1; 15 bases match TRBD2. This CDR3 region has 17 residues. V was pared by 5 bases and J by 7 bases, with 9 bases of the junction left unmatched. The germline V gene has CDR1 MNHNY and CDR2 SVGAGI (reference sequence). The CDR3: CASSLYGTSGRYNEQFF. CDR3 nucleotide sequence: TGTGCCAGCAGTCTCTATGGGACTAGCGGGAGGTATAATGAGCAGTTCTTC.